The 2 T cell receptor beta chains listed next were all sequenced from one sample in a study of shared clonotypes between healthy human individuals. Clones were sequenced by immunoSEQ multiplex PCR, and TCRdb holds only the in-frame ones, with some missing. Of 2 million to 2.5 million clones detected, about 94% appear once; the ten largest clones hold more than 0.1%. Material: naive CD4+ T cells sorted from blood. The subset was: CD45RA+ positively selected. These receptors all come from a man aged 18-30 years in good health.

V is TRBV11-2 and J is TRBJ1-6; no clear D. Trimming took 3 bases from V and 7 from J, leaving 7 bases between them. The CDR3 is 13 residues long. CDR1 SGHAT and CDR2 FQNNGV come from the germline V gene. The DNA for the CDR3 is TGTGCCAGCAGCTTTGAAGGGAATTCACCCCTCCACTTT. This translates into CASSFEGNSPLHF.

As regards this clone: Other nucleotide sequences from this sample produce the same CDR3. This chain uses TRBV2 with TRBJ2-7, with a weak D call TRBD1 (7 bases). V lost 4 bases and J lost 6, with 13 bases in between. This CDR3 is 13 amino acids long. Germline assignment: CDR1 SNHLY and CDR2 FYNNEI. CDR3 protein: CASSGQGGGEQYF. The CDR3 bases are TGTGCCAGCAGTGGACAGGGAGGCGGCGAGCAGTACTTC.